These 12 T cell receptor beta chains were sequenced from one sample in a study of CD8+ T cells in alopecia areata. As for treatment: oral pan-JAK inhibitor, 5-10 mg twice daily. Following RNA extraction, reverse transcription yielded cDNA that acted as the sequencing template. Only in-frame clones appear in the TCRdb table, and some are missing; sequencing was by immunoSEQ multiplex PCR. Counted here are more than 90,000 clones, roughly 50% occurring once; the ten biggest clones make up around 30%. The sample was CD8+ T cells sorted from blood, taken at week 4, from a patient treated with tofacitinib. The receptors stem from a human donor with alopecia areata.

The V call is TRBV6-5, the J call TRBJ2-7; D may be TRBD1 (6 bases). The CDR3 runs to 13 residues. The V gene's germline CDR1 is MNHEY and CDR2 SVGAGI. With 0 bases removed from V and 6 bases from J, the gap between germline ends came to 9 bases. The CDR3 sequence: CASSYSGGPEQYF. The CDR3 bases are TGTGCCAGCAGTTACTCAGGGGGACCCGAGCAGTACTTC.

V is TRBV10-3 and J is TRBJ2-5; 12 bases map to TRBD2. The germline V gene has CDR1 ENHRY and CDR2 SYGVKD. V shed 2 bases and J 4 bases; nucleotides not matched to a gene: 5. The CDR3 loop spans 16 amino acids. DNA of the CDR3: TGTGCCATCAGTGAGGGACTAGCGGGGTCGGGAGAGACCCAGTACTTC. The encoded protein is CAISEGLAGSGETQYF.

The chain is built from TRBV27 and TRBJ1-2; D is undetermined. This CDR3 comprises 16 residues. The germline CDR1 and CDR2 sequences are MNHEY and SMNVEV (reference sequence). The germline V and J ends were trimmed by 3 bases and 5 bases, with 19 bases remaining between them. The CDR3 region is CASSLTSKVSMYGYTF. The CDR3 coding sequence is TGTGCCAGCAGTTTGACTTCCAAAGTTTCAATGTATGGCTACACCTTC.

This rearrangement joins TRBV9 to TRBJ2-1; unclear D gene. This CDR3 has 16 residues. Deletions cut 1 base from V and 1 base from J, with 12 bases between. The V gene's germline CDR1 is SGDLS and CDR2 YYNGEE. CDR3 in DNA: TGTGCCAGCAGCGTAAGCAGTGAACATTCCTACAATGAGCAGTTCTTC. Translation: CASSVSSEHSYNEQFF.

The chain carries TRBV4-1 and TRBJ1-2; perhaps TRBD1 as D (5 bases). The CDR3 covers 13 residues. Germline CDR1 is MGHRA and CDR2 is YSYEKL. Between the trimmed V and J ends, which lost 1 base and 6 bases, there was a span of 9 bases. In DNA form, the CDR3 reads TGCGCCAGCAGCCAAGCGACGACAGATGGCTACACCTTC. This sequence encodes CASSQATTDGYTF.

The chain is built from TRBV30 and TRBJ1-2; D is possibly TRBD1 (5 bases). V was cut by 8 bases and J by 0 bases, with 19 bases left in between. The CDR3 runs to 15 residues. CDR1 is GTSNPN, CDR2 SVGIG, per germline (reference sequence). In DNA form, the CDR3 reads TGTGCCGGACCGACAGCTTTGGGGACTAACTATGGCTACACCTTC. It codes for CAGPTALGTNYGYTF.

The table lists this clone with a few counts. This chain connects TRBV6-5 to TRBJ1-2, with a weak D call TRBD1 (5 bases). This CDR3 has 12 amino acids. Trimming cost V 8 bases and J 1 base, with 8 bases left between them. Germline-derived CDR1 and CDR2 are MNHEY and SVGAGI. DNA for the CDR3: TGTGCCAGCGGGGGGATTAACTATGGCTACACCTTC. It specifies CASGGINYGYTF.

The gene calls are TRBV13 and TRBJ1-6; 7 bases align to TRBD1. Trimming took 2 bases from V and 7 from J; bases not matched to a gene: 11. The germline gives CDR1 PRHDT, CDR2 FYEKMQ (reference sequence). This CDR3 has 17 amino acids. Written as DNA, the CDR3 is TGTGCCAGCAGCTTAAGCTCCCGGGGAGGGGGCAATTCACCCCTCCACTTT. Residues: CASSLSSRGGGNSPLHF.

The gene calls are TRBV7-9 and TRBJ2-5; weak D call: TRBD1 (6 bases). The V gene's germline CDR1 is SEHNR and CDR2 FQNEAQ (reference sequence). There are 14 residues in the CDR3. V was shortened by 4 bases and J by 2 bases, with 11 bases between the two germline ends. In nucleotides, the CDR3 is TGTGCCAGCAGCTCTTGGGACATTCAAGAGACCCAGTACTTC. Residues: CASSSWDIQETQYF. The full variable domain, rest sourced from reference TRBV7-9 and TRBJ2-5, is DTGVSQNPRHKITKRGQNVTFRCDPISEHNRLYWYRQTLGQGPEFLTYFQNEAQLEKSRLLSDRFSAERPKGSFSTLEIQRTEQGDSAMYLCASSSWDIQETQYFGPGTRLLVL.

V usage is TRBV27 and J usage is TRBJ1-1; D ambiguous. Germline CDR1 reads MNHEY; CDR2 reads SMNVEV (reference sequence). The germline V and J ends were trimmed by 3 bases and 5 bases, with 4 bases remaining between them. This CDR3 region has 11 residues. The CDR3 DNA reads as TGTGCCAGCAGTTTTGGTACTGAAGCTTTCTTT. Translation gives CASSFGTEAFF.

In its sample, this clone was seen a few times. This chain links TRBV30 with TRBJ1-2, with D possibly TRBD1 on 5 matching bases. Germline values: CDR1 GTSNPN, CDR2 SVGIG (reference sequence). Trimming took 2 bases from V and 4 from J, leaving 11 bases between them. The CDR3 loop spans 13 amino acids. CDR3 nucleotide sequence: TGTGCCTGGAGTACCGGGGCCATCTATGGCTACACCTTC. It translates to CAWSTGAIYGYTF.

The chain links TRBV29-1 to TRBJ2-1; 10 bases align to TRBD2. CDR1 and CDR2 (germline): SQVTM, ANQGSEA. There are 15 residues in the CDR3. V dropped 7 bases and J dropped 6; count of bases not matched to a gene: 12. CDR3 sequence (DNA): TGCAGCGCCATAGAAATAGCGGGGGGATTCAATGAGCAGTTCTTC. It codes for CSAIEIAGGFNEQFF.